This T cell receptor beta chain was documented in a study of regulatory T cells in long-lasting Graves disease (dated by TCRdb to 2020 to 2023). Background for the entire study: Patients with newly diagnosed Graves' disease had been on antithyroid drugs for under 3 months. The study took place in China and was registered as a clinical trial. A total of roughly 35 samples underwent TCR sequencing: about 13 from persistent and about 20 from newly diagnosed Graves' disease patients. Persistent Graves' disease patients were compared with newly diagnosed Graves' disease patients by peripheral blood TCR sequencing and RNA sequencing.

This clonotype was seen ten or more times. Its cognate antigen has yet to be identified. Base-call qualities are not available, and no considerably larger clone is one nucleotide away. Overall study results and their limits: As a limitation, the authors acknowledged that the small sample size may reduce accuracy. Sequencing and analysis were limited to the TCR beta chain. Persistent patients shared more public clonotypes among themselves (around 2,500) than newly diagnosed patients did (approximately 870). TRBV28, TRBJ1-2 and TRBJ2-5 were preferentially used in persistent disease, while TRBV20-1 and TRBJ2-1 were favored in newly diagnosed disease. Only peripheral blood was studied, because thyroid tissue, the primary lesion, was inaccessible. Compared with newly diagnosed patients, persistent Graves' disease patients had lower TCR Shannon entropy and fewer highly expanded clones, which suggests clonal expansion.

Libraries came from multiplex PCR. TCRdb records Illumina HiSeq 4000 as the sequencer. CDR3 regions were amplified by Arm-PCR with iRepertoire HTBI primers to construct TCR beta libraries. Gel purification was performed on PCR products prior to sequencing. In the original analysis: Gene usage analysis of CDR3 amino acid clonotypes used the 55 to 65 TRBV and 12 to 15 TRBJ segments found across samples. COPE and FqMerger were used to merge the filtered high-quality paired reads into contigs. Contigs were aligned with BLAST to IMGT TRBV, TRBD and TRBJ reference genes, and CDR3 was defined per IMGT. Highly expanded clones were defined as clonotypes with a frequency above 0.1%. Shannon entropy served as the measure of repertoire diversity, while the Gini coefficient captured V-J evenness. Clonotypes shared by more than one individual were considered public. The public reads were run again by TCRdb, first through fastp at Q25 and then through MiXCR, and only productive beta chains were kept. CDR3 protein sequences are deduplicated, and each keeps its most common genes and DNA. TCRdb, not the authors, supplied the V and J calls. The sample has roughly 410,000 distinct CDR3 sequences on record, approximately 15% of them singletons. Approximately 7.8% of the sample comes from the top ten.

The sample's time point, from its label and the paper: newly diagnosed GD, antithyroid drugs for less than 3 months. For both TCR sequencing and RNA sequencing, RNA was extracted from PBMCs in TRIzol. The diagnosis of Graves' disease followed American Thyroid Association guidelines. Patients for the study were recruited at an endocrinology department in Xi'an, China. From each patient, about 8.9 milliliters of peripheral blood was collected into an EDTA anticoagulant tube. PBMCs were isolated by Ficoll Paque Plus density gradient separation without further T cell sorting. An Agilent 2100 Bioanalyzer and agarose gel were used to check RNA quality, and a NanoDrop 2000 was used to measure RNA concentration. The CDR3 holds 12 amino acids from the cysteine to the phenylalanine. The read is trimmed to its CDR3 DNA, 36 bases read in frame from base 1. CDR1 and CDR2, per the germline V gene, are SNHLY and FYNNEI. V loses 7 bases, J loses 1 base, and the germline ends lie 8 bases apart.

This same sample was also taken into another study, of T cells in Graves' hyperthyroidism and ophthalmopathy. Reported in the second study: A patient counted as having stable Graves' hyperthyroidism if no progression to ophthalmopathy occurred over 18 months of follow-up. Hyperthyroidism patients were aged 18 to 65 years and newly diagnosed, with disease duration of less than 2 months. The study excluded patients with uncontrolled infections, other autoimmune diseases, pregnancy or lactation. Diagnoses relied on clinical symptoms, serum thyroxine and TRAb, thyroid ultrasound and orbital computed tomography. A first-round RT-PCR of the TCR CDR3 used the HTBI primer set with the Qiagen OneStep RT-PCR kit. Most expanded thyroid clonotypes (frequency above 0.001) were also found in blood, which suggests that blood repertoires may mirror thyroid immune responses. A model built on a 13 V-J signature distinguished ophthalmopathy from stable hyperthyroidism, reaching roughly 88% sensitivity and 81.08% specificity in cross-validation and 80%/75% in testing. In validation, the model predicted progression to ophthalmopathy a median of roughly 6.1 months before onset, with roughly 70% sensitivity and nearly 75% specificity. A discovery cohort of fewer than 110 patients, approximately 44 with Graves' ophthalmopathy and approximately 57 with stable Graves' hyperthyroidism, was used to find distinguishing TCR V-J signatures. An independent validation cohort of under 20 hyperthyroidism patients and about 16 patients who later progressed to ophthalmopathy tested prospective prediction of ophthalmopathy. For training and testing, the approximately 97 patients in the discovery cohort were randomly divided in a 7:3 ratio. Thyroid tissue and blood T-cell repertoires from about six Graves' hyperthyroidism patients were also compared in the study. Once sampling was done, hyperthyroidism patients were given methimazole at a starting dose of 30 mg daily, whereas ophthalmopathy patients were given high-dose intravenous methylprednisolone. A second multiplex PCR round built the libraries, followed by size selection and purification. Sequencing of the libraries was done on an Illumina HiSeq2000 using paired-end 100 bp reads. SOAPnuke was used to process the raw data, with reads discarded if the reads contained adapters or uncalled bases, had a mean Phred below 15, or lacked an exact constant-primer or identifier match. High-quality paired reads were merged with COPE v1.2.5, and unique nucleotide sequences were defined as clonotypes. MiTCR v1.1 was used to align clonotypes to the IMGT TRBV, TRBD and TRBJ reference segments. Only V-J combinations with frequency above 0.0001, covering roughly 99% of repertoires, were analysed. The TCS score was defined as F50 (clonal expansion) divided by E x V (chaos), with BLOSUM62-based TCRdist calculated between CDR3 peptides within each V-J. Welch's t-statistics and random forest reduced around 510 V-J features to 13, which were used in a naive Bayes classifier (R e1071). No statistical method was used to set the sample size in advance, and investigators knew the group allocation. The paper reports TCR Vbeta CDR3 sequencing of fewer than 150 peripheral blood samples: fewer than 50 ophthalmopathy, fewer than 85 hyperthyroidism and approximately 17 progressor patients.

This chain joins TRBV2 to TRBJ2-7, with no reliable assignment of the D segment. This receptor was obtained from a woman aged 35 to 49 with Graves disease. Donor details come from another sample of the same person, matched by shared clones. Sequencing was performed on peripheral blood mononuclear cells (PBMCs), taken at new diagnosis, from a patient treated with antithyroid drugs. The CDR3 has the sequence CASNSASYEQYF. The DNA is TGTGCCAGCAATTCGGCTTCCTACGAGCAGTACTTC.